This record concerns one T cell receptor (beta chain) sequence. The data belong to a study of fetal regulatory T cell absence and autoimmunity. Study details: Without clinical diabetes, IPEX patients showed exocrine pancreas autoimmunity.

With V trimmed by 7 bases and J by 4 bases, 3 bases remained unmatched. This CDR3 contains 13 residues. CDR1 GTSNPN and CDR2 SVGIG come from the germline V gene (reference sequence). Here immunoSEQ multiplex PCR was the method, and the copy in TCRdb shows in-frame clones only, minus some. The repertoire holds 95,000 to 100,000 clones, with roughly 78% as singletons. J is TRBJ2-5 and V is TRBV30, with 13 bases lining up with TRBD2. This receptor was identified in a male donor with IPEX syndrome. Sequencing was performed on pancreas tissue. The CDR3 protein is CAFTSGGAETQYF. DNA for the CDR3: TGTGCCTTTACTAGCGGGGGGGCAGAGACCCAGTACTTC.